This T cell receptor beta chain was obtained from a study of blood T cell repertoires in COVID-19 (dated by TCRdb to the early 2020s). About the full investigation: The collaborator samples originated in the United States, Italy and Spain and spanned the acute and convalescent phases of COVID-19. The material from the prospective study consisted of cDNA or gDNA derived from T cells, B-cell-depleted T cells, or PBMCs. Deeply sampled blood TCRbeta repertoires from subjects exposed to, actively infected with, or recovered from COVID-19 were included in the dataset. The repertoires were released in a freely available public database meant as a resource for research on the immune response to SARS-CoV-2. The samples were drawn from the first 160 participants of the ongoing ImmuneRACE study and from some 1,300 subjects provided by 6 global collaborators. The sample metadata nearly always contained a de-identified subject ID, COVID-19 status, age in years and sex. Where available, HLA class I and class II types were taken from metadata supplied by the sample provider and were not determined by assay-based typing. Overall results and qualifications from the work: The amount of clinical and demographic metadata varied by source and participant and was provided uncurated.

TCRbeta CDR3 regions were amplified from genomic DNA by means of the immunoSEQ Assay, a bias-controlled multiplex PCR. The study's own analysis went as follows. The number of nucleated cells in each sample was estimated from the amplification of reference gene primers within the assay. To quantify the absolute abundance of each unique TCRbeta CDR3 rearrangement, sequence reads were collapsed and filtered. For each sample, productive Simpson clonality was calculated as the square root of Simpson's diversity index across productive rearrangements. This immuneACCESS table, as held by TCRdb, lists in-frame sequences with V and J called but not all clones. Of the missing ones, under half trace to an unresolved V gene in checked studies; the others have no known cause. V and J calls and clone size are given by that table; D and trimming were obtained from the DNA. The sample profile shows roughly 88,000 clones; approximately 90% of them were found once. The leading ten clones occupy around 19% of the sample.

In Seattle, one collaborating source enrolled patients while the infection was active and tracked those patients longitudinally over the course of disease. The collaborating institutions used their own protocols to collect whole blood in K2EDTA tubes. For TCRbeta analysis, collaborator samples were shipped as frozen whole blood, as isolated PBMCs, or as DNA extracted from either sample type. In regard to this clone: No cognate antigen has been identified for it. No base quality information exists; no much larger clone differs at one position.

The sample taken for sequencing was peripheral blood. The sequence derives from a woman aged 55-70 years with COVID-19, enrolled during active disease.

The DNA sequence is TGTGCCAGCAGTTACGCTGCAGGGGGCAGCTACGAGCAGTACTTC. Translated, this is CASSYAAGGSYEQYF. The chain uses TRBV6-2 or TRBV6-3 and TRBJ2-7, with TRBD1 matching 8 junction bases. Compared with germline, V lacks 2 bases and J lacks 3 bases; bases without a gene match: 6. The CDR3, from cysteine to phenylalanine, totals 15 residues. Only the CDR3 portion is preserved as DNA: 45 bases, with reading frame beginning at the first base. The germline V gene yields MNHEY for CDR1 and SVGEGT for CDR2.